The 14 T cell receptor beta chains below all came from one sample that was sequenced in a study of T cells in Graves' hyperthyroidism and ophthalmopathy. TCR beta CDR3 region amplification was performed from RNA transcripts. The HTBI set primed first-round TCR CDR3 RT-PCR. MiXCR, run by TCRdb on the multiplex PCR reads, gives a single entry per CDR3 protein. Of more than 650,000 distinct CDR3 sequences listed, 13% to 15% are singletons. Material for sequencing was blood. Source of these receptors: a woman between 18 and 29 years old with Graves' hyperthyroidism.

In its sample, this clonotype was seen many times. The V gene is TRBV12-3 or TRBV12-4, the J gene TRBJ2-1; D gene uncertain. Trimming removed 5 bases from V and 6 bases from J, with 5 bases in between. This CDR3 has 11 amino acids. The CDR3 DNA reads TGTGCCAGCAGTGAACCCAATGAGCAGTTCTTC. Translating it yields CASSEPNEQFF.

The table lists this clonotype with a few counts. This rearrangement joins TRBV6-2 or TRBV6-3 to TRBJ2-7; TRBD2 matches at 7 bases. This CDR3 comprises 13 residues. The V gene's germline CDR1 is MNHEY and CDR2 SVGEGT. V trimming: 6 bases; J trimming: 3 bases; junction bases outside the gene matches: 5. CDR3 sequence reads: CASRAAGDYEQYF. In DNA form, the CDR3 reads TGTGCCAGCAGGGCGGCGGGAGACTACGAGCAGTACTTC.

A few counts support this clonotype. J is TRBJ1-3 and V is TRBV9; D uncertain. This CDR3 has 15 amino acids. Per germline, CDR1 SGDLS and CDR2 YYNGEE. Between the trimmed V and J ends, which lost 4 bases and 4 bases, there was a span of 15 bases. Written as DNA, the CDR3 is TGTGCCAGCAGCCCCCGACCACAATCCGGAAACACCATATATTTT. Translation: CASSPRPQSGNTIYF.

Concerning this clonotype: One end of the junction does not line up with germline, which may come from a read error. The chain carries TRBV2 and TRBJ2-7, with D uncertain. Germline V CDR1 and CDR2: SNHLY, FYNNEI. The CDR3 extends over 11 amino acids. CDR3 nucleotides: TGTGCCAGCAGAGAAGCAGTAGAGCAGTACTTC. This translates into CASREAVEQYF. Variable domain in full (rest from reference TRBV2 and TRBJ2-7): EPEVTQTPSHQVTQMGQEVILRCVPISNHLYFYWYRQILGQKVEFLVSFYNNEISEKSEIFDDQFSVERPDGSNFTLKIRSTKLEDSAMYFCASREAVEQYFGPGTRLTVT.

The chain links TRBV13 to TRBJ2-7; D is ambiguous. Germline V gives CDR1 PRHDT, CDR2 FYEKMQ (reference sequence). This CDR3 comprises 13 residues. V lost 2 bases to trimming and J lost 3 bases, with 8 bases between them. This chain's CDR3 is CASSLRWDYEQYF. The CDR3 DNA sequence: TGTGCCAGCAGCTTAAGATGGGACTACGAGCAGTACTTC.

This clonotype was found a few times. CDR3 DNA sequence: TGTGCCAGCAGCCAAGAGGCTAGCGGGAGTTTCTACGAGCAGTACTTC. This sequence encodes CASSQEASGSFYEQYF. The J gene is TRBJ2-7, the V gene TRBV3-1, with TRBD2 matching over 10 bases. This CDR3 is 16 amino acids long. The germline gives CDR1 LGHDT, CDR2 YNNKEL (reference sequence). V was clipped by 0 bases and J by 3 bases; unmatched bases: 5.

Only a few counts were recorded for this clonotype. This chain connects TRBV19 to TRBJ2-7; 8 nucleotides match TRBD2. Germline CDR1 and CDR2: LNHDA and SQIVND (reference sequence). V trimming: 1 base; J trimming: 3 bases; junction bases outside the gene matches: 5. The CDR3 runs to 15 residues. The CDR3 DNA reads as TGTGCCAGTAGTATAGGTAGCGGGATCGGCTACGAGCAGTACTTC. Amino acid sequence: CASSIGSGIGYEQYF.

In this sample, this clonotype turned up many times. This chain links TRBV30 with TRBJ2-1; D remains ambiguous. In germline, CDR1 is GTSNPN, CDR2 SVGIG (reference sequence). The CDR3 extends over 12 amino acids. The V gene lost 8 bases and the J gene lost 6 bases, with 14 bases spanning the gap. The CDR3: CALSNVGNEQFF. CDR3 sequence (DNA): TGTGCCCTGTCCAATGTTGGCAATGAGCAGTTCTTC.

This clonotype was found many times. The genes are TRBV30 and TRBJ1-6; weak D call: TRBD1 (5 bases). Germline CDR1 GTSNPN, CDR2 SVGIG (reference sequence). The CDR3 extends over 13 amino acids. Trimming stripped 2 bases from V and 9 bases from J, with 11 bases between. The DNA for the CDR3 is TGTGCCTGGAGTCTGGACAAAACTTCACCCCTCCACTTT. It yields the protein CAWSLDKTSPLHF.

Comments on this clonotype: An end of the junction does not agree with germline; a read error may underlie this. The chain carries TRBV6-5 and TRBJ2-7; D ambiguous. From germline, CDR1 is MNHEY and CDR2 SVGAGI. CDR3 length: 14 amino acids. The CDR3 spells CANSYTSLSYEQYF. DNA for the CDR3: TGTGCCAACAGTTACACCAGTCTTTCCTACGAGCAGTACTTC.

The CDR3 region is CSAVNLRGRDYSPLHF. CDR3 sequence (DNA): TGCAGTGCTGTCAATTTAAGGGGCAGGGATTATTCACCCCTCCACTTT. V usage is TRBV20-1 and J usage is TRBJ1-6; TRBD1 might be the D (5 bases). The germline CDR1 and CDR2 sequences are DFQATT and SNEGSKA (reference sequence). The CDR3 is made up of 16 amino acids. V was trimmed by 5 bases and J by 8 bases, leaving 22 bases between them.

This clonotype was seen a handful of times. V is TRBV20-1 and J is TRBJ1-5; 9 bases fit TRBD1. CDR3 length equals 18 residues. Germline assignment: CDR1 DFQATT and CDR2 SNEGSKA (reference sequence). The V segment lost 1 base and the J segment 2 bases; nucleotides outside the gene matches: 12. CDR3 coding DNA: TGCAGTGCTAGAGCAGGGGGACAGGGACCGGGGGGCAATCAGCCCCAGCATTTT. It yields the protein CSARAGGQGPGGNQPQHF.

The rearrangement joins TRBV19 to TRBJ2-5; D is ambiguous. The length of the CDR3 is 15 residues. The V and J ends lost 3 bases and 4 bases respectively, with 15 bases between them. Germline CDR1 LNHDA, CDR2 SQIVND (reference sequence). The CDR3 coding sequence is TGTGCCAGTAGTATTTTCGCTATTCCGGGAGAGACCCAGTACTTC. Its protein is CASSIFAIPGETQYF.

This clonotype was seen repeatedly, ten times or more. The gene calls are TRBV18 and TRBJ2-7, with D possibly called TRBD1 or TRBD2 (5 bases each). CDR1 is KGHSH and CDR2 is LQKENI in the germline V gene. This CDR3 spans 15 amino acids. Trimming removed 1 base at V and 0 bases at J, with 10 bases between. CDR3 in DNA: TGTGCCAGCTCACCACGCCAGGGAGCCTCCTACGAGCAGTACTTC. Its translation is CASSPRQGASYEQYF.